In this sample, the clone carrying this T cell receptor beta chain turned up a few times. The antigen is undetermined. Unmatched junction bases numbered 11, after V lost 3 bases and J lost 1 base. This CDR3 is built from 17 residues. Looked up from germline, CDR1 is DFQATT and CDR2 is SNEGSKA (reference sequence). Patients aged 18 to 65 with hyperthyroidism were newly diagnosed, with duration under 2 months. The source of the PBMCs was about 10 ml of fresh peripheral blood. Amplification yielded TCR beta CDR3 regions, with RNA transcripts as the source. The study used the HTBI primer set for a first-round RT-PCR of the TCR CDR3. TCRdb re-derived calls from the multiplex PCR reads in MiXCR, one entry per CDR3 protein. This sample yields fewer than 700,000 distinct CDR3 sequences, of which roughly 16% are seen a single time; approximately 3.8% belongs to the top ten. The data stem from a study of T cells in Graves' hyperthyroidism and ophthalmopathy. Background on the study: Peripheral blood draws took place at initial diagnosis, ahead of any treatment.

Whole-study findings and limits: Prediction of ophthalmopathy progression came a median roughly 6.6 months pre-onset.

The TCR originated in a woman aged 25 to 45 with Graves' hyperthyroidism. The chain has TRBV20-1 and TRBJ2-2; TRBD1 matches at 7 bases. Sequenced sample: blood. DNA for the CDR3: TGCAGTGCTAGTCTCCACGGGACAGCCCTGAACACCGGGGAGCTGTTTTTT. Amino acid sequence: CSASLHGTALNTGELFF.